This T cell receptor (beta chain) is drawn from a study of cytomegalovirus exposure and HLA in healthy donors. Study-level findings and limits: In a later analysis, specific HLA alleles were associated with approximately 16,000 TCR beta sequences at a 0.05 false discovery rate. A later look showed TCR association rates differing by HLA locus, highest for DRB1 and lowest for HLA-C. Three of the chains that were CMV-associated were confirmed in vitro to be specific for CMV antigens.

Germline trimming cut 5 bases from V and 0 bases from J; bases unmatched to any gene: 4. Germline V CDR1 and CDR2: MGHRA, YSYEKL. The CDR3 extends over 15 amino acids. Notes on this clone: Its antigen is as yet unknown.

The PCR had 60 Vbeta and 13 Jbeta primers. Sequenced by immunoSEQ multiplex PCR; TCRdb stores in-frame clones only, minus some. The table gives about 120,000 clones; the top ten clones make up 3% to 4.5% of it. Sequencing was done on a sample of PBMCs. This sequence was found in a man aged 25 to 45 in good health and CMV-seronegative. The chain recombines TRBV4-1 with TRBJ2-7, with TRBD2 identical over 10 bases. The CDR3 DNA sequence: TGCGCCAGCAGCGGCCCTAGCGGGGGCTCCTACGAGCAGTACTTC. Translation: CASSGPSGGSYEQYF.